The following is a TCR beta chain sequence with its context. This entry belongs to a study of cytomegalovirus exposure and HLA in healthy donors. This PCR relied on a set of 60 Vbeta primers and 13 Jbeta primers. Method: immunoSEQ multiplex PCR; TCRdb's copy keeps in-frame clones and lacks some. The data contain over 150,000 clones, around 77% of them seen just once; the ten biggest clones take up about 2.7%. Sequencing was done on a sample of PBMCs. The sequence came from a young woman in good health and CMV-seronegative.

The CDR3 bases are TGTGCCAGCAGATTACCTCTAGCGGCGTTTAGCACAGATACGCAGTATTTT. As protein: CASRLPLAAFSTDTQYF. The chain joins TRBV11-2 to TRBJ2-3, with 7 bases fitting TRBD2. The V gene's germline CDR1 is SGHAT and CDR2 FQNNGV. The CDR3 consists of 17 residues. The ends lost 6 bases at V and 0 bases at J; junction bases unmatched: 12.